This paragraph reports one T cell receptor beta chain. No antigen is known for it. The sample originates from a study of response to subunit inactivated influenza vaccine. Findings of the study overall: Each seasonal flu vaccination may recruit only limited new T cells, authors suggested.

The CDR3 runs 15 residues. V dropped 4 bases and J dropped 7; count of bases not matched to a gene: 7. Germline V gene sequence: CDR1 LGHNA, CDR2 YSLEER. TCRdb reanalysed the RT-PCR reads using MiXCR and keeps one entry per CDR3 protein. This sample has 750,000 to 850,000 distinct CDR3 sequences, with 15% to 20% found just once. This receptor was identified in a middle-aged man who received an inactivated influenza vaccine. Sequenced here: PBMCs from blood, sampled 5 days after vaccination. The chain links TRBV4-3 to TRBJ2-1, with TRBD1 identical over 10 bases. The CDR3 loop reads CASSLGTGELNEQFF. CDR3 in DNA: TGCGCCAGCAGCCTCGGGACAGGGGAATTGAATGAGCAGTTCTTC.